These T cell receptor beta chains were read from a single sample in a study of identical twins. Using its own MiXCR run on the 5' RACE reads, TCRdb lists one record per CDR3 protein. The sample contains a few hundred thousand distinct CDR3 sequences, more than 9% of which appear only once. These same records also appear under a second study, on yellow fever vaccine responses in identical twins.

Sequencing was carried out using PBMCs. These receptors came from a woman younger than 30 in good health. Both conserved end residues are part of each CDR3. A D gene is named only where the DNA matches it firmly. The size entry is marked missing in some rows and otherwise reads once, few, many or a size class.

cdr3_length	v_call	clone_size	j_call	d_call	cdr3_nt	cdr3_aa
11	TRBV20-1	-	TRBJ2-7	-	TGCAGTGGAACAGGGTCCTACGAGCAGTACTTC	CSGTGSYEQYF
13	TRBV29-1	few	TRBJ1-2	-	TGCAGCGTGGTCGTTGCCCCCCTCTATGGCTACACCTTC	CSVVVAPLYGYTF
15	TRBV29-1	many	TRBJ2-1	-	TGCAGCGTTGAATCCGGCCAGTCGAACTACAATGAGCAGTTCTTC	CSVESGQSNYNEQFF
14	TRBV5-1	few	TRBJ2-3	TRBD2	TGCGCCAGCAGGCTAGCGGGGTTGGCAGATACGCAGTATTTT	CASRLAGLADTQYF
16	TRBV4-2	few	TRBJ2-1	TRBD2	TGTGCCAGCAGCCAAGAAAGCGGGAGGGGGTTCGATGAGCAGTTCTTC	CASSQESGRGFDEQFF
11	TRBV6-6	few	TRBJ1-2	-	TGTGCCAGCAGACATGAGCGGGGCTACACCTTC	CASRHERGYTF
15	TRBV28	many	TRBJ2-1	TRBD1	TGTGCCAGCAGGGCGGACAGGAGCTCCTACAATGAGCAGTTCTTC	CASRADRSSYNEQFF
16	TRBV6-5	-	TRBJ2-5	TRBD2	TGTGCCAGCAGTTACTCGAAACAGGGACTAGGGGAGACCCAGTACTTC	CASSYSKQGLGETQYF
15	TRBV6-1	-	TRBJ2-2	-	TGTGCCAGCCGTCAGGGGACCAGCAACACCGGGGAGCTGTTTTTT	CASRQGTSNTGELFF
16	TRBV5-4	-	TRBJ1-4	-	TGTGCCAGCAGCTCGGGACTGCCTACAACTAATGAAAAACTGTTTTTT	CASSSGLPTTNEKLFF
14	TRBV29-1	-	TRBJ2-3	TRBD1	TGCAGCGTTGGAGGGACAGGGTTTCGGGGTACGCAGTATTTT	CSVGGTGFRGTQYF
14	TRBV7-8	-	TRBJ2-5	TRBD1	TGTGCCAGCAGCAAGGACAGGGGGCTAGAGACCCAGTACTTC	CASSKDRGLETQYF
17	TRBV11-2	many	TRBJ2-1	-	TGTGCCAGCAGCTTAGAATCCCAGCGGACCAATTACAATGAGCAGTTCTTC	CASSLESQRTNYNEQFF
14	TRBV7-9	few	TRBJ2-5	-	TGTGCCAGCACCCCCACCGGGACATCAGAGACCCAGTACTTC	CASTPTGTSETQYF
15	TRBV6-1	-	TRBJ2-5	TRBD1	TGTGCCAGCAGGCCGGGACAGGGGGCGGGTGAGACCCAGTACTTC	CASRPGQGAGETQYF
15	TRBV20-1	few	TRBJ2-7	-	TGCAGTGCTAGAGATTGGGCTGGATCTTCCTACGAGCAGTACTTC	CSARDWAGSSYEQYF
13	TRBV7-9	few	TRBJ2-7	-	TGTGCCAGCAGCCCCGTGGCGCCCGCCGAGCAGTACTTC	CASSPVAPAEQYF
13	TRBV20-1	-	TRBJ2-5	-	TGCAGTGCTCCGCTATCAGGGGAAGAGACCCAGTACTTC	CSAPLSGEETQYF
12	TRBV25-1	many	TRBJ1-6	-	TGTGCCAGCAGTGAGGGGAGTTCACCCCTCCACTTT	CASSEGSSPLHF
14	TRBV10-3	-	TRBJ2-7	-	TGTGCCATCAGGGGAGAGGTCAGGCCCTACGAGCAGTACTTC	CAIRGEVRPYEQYF
18	TRBV6-1	-	TRBJ2-3	TRBD2	TGTGCCAGCAGGAAAGTGGGGGGGTTATCAGCCTTTTCAGATACGCAGTATTTT	CASRKVGGLSAFSDTQYF
17	TRBV18	-	TRBJ2-7	TRBD1	TGTGCCAGCTCTCAAAATAGGGACAGGGGGCGTCCCCACGAGCAGTACTTC	CASSQNRDRGRPHEQYF
20	TRBV11-2	-	TRBJ2-7	TRBD2	TGTGCCAGCAGCTCAAAACTTAGCGGGAGGGTTTCCTCTAGCTCCTACGAGCAGTACTTC	CASSSKLSGRVSSSSYEQYF
20	TRBV11-2	-	TRBJ2-2	-	TGTGCCAGCAGCTCACCCGACAGGGGGCGCCTAGCGGGGGGCACCGGGGAGCTGTTTTTT	CASSSPDRGRLAGGTGELFF
14	TRBV27	few	TRBJ2-7	TRBD2	TGTGCCAGCAGCGGGGGAGGGTGGGGGGACGAGCAGTACTTC	CASSGGGWGDEQYF
17	TRBV20-1	many	TRBJ2-5	-	TGCAGTGCTAGAGATGGGGGAAGGGCCGGGCGGGGAGAGACCCAGTACTTC	CSARDGGRAGRGETQYF
14	TRBV20-1	-	TRBJ2-5	-	TGCAGTGCTAGGACTAGAACTCGTGGAGAGACCCAGTACTTC	CSARTRTRGETQYF
15	TRBV6-2/TRBV6-3	-	TRBJ2-2	TRBD2	TGTGCCAGCAGTTACCTAGCGGGAGGATCCGGGGAGCTGTTTTTT	CASSYLAGGSGELFF
13	TRBV29-1	many	TRBJ2-7	-	TGCAGCGTCGAAGGGGACGGATCCTACGAGCAGTACTTC	CSVEGDGSYEQYF
13	TRBV7-6	many	TRBJ2-1	-	TGTGCCAGCAGCTTGGGATCTAGCAATGAGCAGTTCTTC	CASSLGSSNEQFF
15	TRBV20-1	few	TRBJ2-2	-	TGCAGTGCTCGTCAGGGTTTGACGGGCACCGGGGAGCTGTTTTTT	CSARQGLTGTGELFF
14	TRBV28	-	TRBJ1-2	-	TGTGCCAGCAGAGAGGGGGTAGGGAACTATGGCTACACCTTC	CASREGVGNYGYTF
15	TRBV20-1	-	TRBJ2-1	-	TGCAGTGCTAGAGATTTGAGACAGACCTACAATGAGCAGTTCTTC	CSARDLRQTYNEQFF
13	TRBV14	-	TRBJ2-7	-	TGTGCCAGCAGCCATTTTCAGGGATACGAGCAGTACTTC	CASSHFQGYEQYF
14	TRBV6-1	-	TRBJ2-7	TRBD2	TGTGCCAGCAGAAAAAGCGGGGGGCCGGGGGAGCAGTACTTC	CASRKSGGPGEQYF
12	TRBV2	-	TRBJ2-3	TRBD2	TGTGCCAGCAGGGGGGGGGAGATGGGGCAGTATTTT	CASRGGEMGQYF
13	TRBV27	many	TRBJ2-7	TRBD2	TGTGCCAGCAAACGGGAGGGCTCCTACGAGCAGTACTTC	CASKREGSYEQYF
13	TRBV7-2	few	TRBJ2-5	-	TGTGCCAGCAGCTCCCTCGATCAGGAGACCCAGTACTTC	CASSSLDQETQYF
14	TRBV12-3/TRBV12-4	-	TRBJ2-4	-	TGTGCCAGCAGCCCAAGACAGGTCAAAAACATTCAGTACTTC	CASSPRQVKNIQYF
17	TRBV4-3	many	TRBJ2-3	TRBD2	TGCGCCAGCAGCCAAGATCGACTAGCGGGATTGACAGATACGCAGTATTTT	CASSQDRLAGLTDTQYF
14	TRBV7-2	many	TRBJ2-7	TRBD2	TGTGCCAGCAGCTTACTAGCGGGAGCGAACGAGCAGTACTTC	CASSLLAGANEQYF
12	TRBV10-2	-	TRBJ1-5	-	TGCGCCAGCAGTGAATGGAATCAGCCCCAGCATTTT	CASSEWNQPQHF
14	TRBV27	few	TRBJ2-7	TRBD1	TGTGCCAGCAGTTTAGGGCCAGGGGGCGTACCGCAGTACTTC	CASSLGPGGVPQYF
13	TRBV28	few	TRBJ2-1	-	TGTGCCAGCATCAAAGAGGTGGACCGATCGCAGTTCTTC	CASIKEVDRSQFF
12	TRBV24-1	few	TRBJ2-3	-	TGTGCCACCAGTACCACGCCGGATACGCAGTATTTT	CATSTTPDTQYF
16	TRBV7-9	few	TRBJ2-3	TRBD2	TGTGCCAGCAGCTGGGGACTAGCGGGGACCACAGATACGCAGTATTTT	CASSWGLAGTTDTQYF
15	TRBV7-6	many	TRBJ2-1	TRBD2	TGTGCCAGCAGTGGCGGGGGGCCTACCTACAATGAGCAGTTCTTC	CASSGGGPTYNEQFF
14	TRBV27	-	TRBJ2-1	TRBD2	TGTGCCAGCAGTTTTCGGGGGGGGCCAAATGAGCAGTTCTTC	CASSFRGGPNEQFF
17	TRBV5-1	-	TRBJ2-2	TRBD2	TGCGCCAGCAGCTTGGGACTAGCGGGAGTGAGCACCGGGGAGCTGTTTTTT	CASSLGLAGVSTGELFF
17	TRBV18	-	TRBJ2-2	-	TGTGCCAGCTCACCAACCGAGGGCGGTACGAACACCGGGGAGCTGTTTTTT	CASSPTEGGTNTGELFF
12	TRBV28	few	TRBJ1-6	-	TGTGCCAGCAGGGCTCCTAATTCACCCCTCCACTTT	CASRAPNSPLHF
12	TRBV15	few	TRBJ2-5	-	TGTGCCACCAGCAGAGATGGTGTGGCCCAGTACTTC	CATSRDGVAQYF